This is a list of T cell receptor beta chains from one sample in a study of Graves' ophthalmopathy and Graves' hyperthyroidism. TCRdb itself ran the multiplex PCR reads through MiXCR, one entry per CDR3 protein. The table shows roughly 380,000 distinct CDR3 sequences, with 15% to 17% occurring only once. Material for sequencing was peripheral blood. These receptors were collected from a woman between 18 and 29 years old with stable Graves' hyperthyroidism. The CDR3 runs from the conserved cysteine through the conserved F or W. Each record gives: J gene, D gene, V gene, clone size, CDR3 DNA, CDR3 protein. A D gene is named only where the DNA matches it firmly. Clone size is given for some rows only: seen once, a few or many times, or a class if the clone is expanded.

j_gene: TRBJ1-1
d_gene: NA
v_gene: TRBV27
abundance: many
CDR3nt: TGTGCCAGCAGTTCTGTCCCCCTCGGCGGCACTGAAGCTTTCTTT
CDR3aa: CASSSVPLGGTEAFF

j_gene: TRBJ2-7
d_gene: TRBD1
v_gene: TRBV12-3/TRBV12-4
abundance: many
CDR3nt: TGTGCCAGCGGCTTAGAACAGGGGGCGTTAGACGAGCAGTACTTC
CDR3aa: CASGLEQGALDEQYF

j_gene: TRBJ1-2
d_gene: NA
v_gene: TRBV9
abundance: many
CDR3nt: TGTGCCAGCAGCGTAGAAGGGGATTGGGGCTATGGCTACACCTTC
CDR3aa: CASSVEGDWGYGYTF

j_gene: TRBJ1-3
d_gene: NA
v_gene: TRBV12-3/TRBV12-4
abundance: many
CDR3nt: TGTGCCAGCAGCCTATTAAGACAAACTGGAAACACCATATATTTT
CDR3aa: CASSLLRQTGNTIYF

j_gene: TRBJ2-5
d_gene: TRBD2
v_gene: TRBV18
abundance: many
CDR3nt: TGTGCCAGCTCGGGGAGGGGCCAAGAGACCCAGTACTTC
CDR3aa: CASSGRGQETQYF

j_gene: TRBJ2-5
d_gene: TRBD1
v_gene: TRBV13
abundance: many
CDR3nt: TGTGCCAGCAGCAAGACAGGGACGGGGGAGACCCAGTACTTC
CDR3aa: CASSKTGTGETQYF

j_gene: TRBJ1-5
d_gene: TRBD1
v_gene: TRBV10-2
abundance: many
CDR3nt: TGCGCCAGCAGTGGGAGCAGGGGGGCAGTTGGCAATCAGCCCCAGCATTTT
CDR3aa: CASSGSRGAVGNQPQHF

j_gene: TRBJ1-2
d_gene: TRBD1
v_gene: TRBV12-3/TRBV12-4
abundance: many
CDR3nt: TGTGCCAGCAGTTTAAGAGGGGGCGCTGGCTACACCTTC
CDR3aa: CASSLRGGAGYTF

j_gene: TRBJ2-7
d_gene: TRBD1
v_gene: TRBV20-1
abundance: many
CDR3nt: TGCAGTGCTCCCACCGGGACAGGGAACGAGCAGTACTTC
CDR3aa: CSAPTGTGNEQYF

j_gene: TRBJ1-1
d_gene: NA
v_gene: TRBV7-2
abundance: many
CDR3nt: TGTGCCAGCAGCTTAGATTGGGGGGGAGCTTTCTTT
CDR3aa: CASSLDWGGAFF

j_gene: TRBJ1-2
d_gene: NA
v_gene: TRBV29-1
abundance: many
CDR3nt: TGCAGCGTCACAACAGGAGGTCGTGGCTACACCTTC
CDR3aa: CSVTTGGRGYTF

j_gene: TRBJ1-6
d_gene: NA
v_gene: TRBV14
abundance: many
CDR3nt: TGTGCCAGCAGCCATCCAAATTCACCCCTCCACTTT
CDR3aa: CASSHPNSPLHF

j_gene: TRBJ2-7
d_gene: NA
v_gene: TRBV7-6
abundance: many
CDR3nt: TGTGCCAGCAGCCAGAATACAGGGTACGAGCAGTACTTC
CDR3aa: CASSQNTGYEQYF

j_gene: TRBJ2-7
d_gene: NA
v_gene: TRBV5-1
abundance: NA
CDR3nt: TGCGCCAGCAGCTTGGGACTCGGATCTGACGAGCAGTACTTC
CDR3aa: CASSLGLGSDEQYF

j_gene: TRBJ1-2
d_gene: TRBD1
v_gene: TRBV19
abundance: few
CDR3nt: TGTGCCAGTAGGACCGGGACAGGGGGCATCTATGGCTACACCTTC
CDR3aa: CASRTGTGGIYGYTF

j_gene: TRBJ2-7
d_gene: NA
v_gene: TRBV12-3/TRBV12-4
abundance: NA
CDR3nt: TGTGCCAGCAGTGAATGGGACGCCGTAAGCTCCTACGAGCAGTACTTC
CDR3aa: CASSEWDAVSSYEQYF

j_gene: TRBJ2-5
d_gene: NA
v_gene: TRBV5-1
abundance: NA
CDR3nt: TGCGCCAGCAGCGTGGGCCTGTACCAAGCGACCCAGTACTTC
CDR3aa: CASSVGLYQATQYF

j_gene: TRBJ1-6
d_gene: TRBD1
v_gene: TRBV7-8
abundance: many
CDR3nt: TGTGCCAGCAGCTTAGGGCAACAGGGGCTCTCACCCCTCCACTTT
CDR3aa: CASSLGQQGLSPLHF

j_gene: TRBJ1-1
d_gene: NA
v_gene: TRBV6-2/TRBV6-3
abundance: many
CDR3nt: TGTGCCAGCAGAACCAAGGAAGCTTTCTTT
CDR3aa: CASRTKEAFF

j_gene: TRBJ2-5
d_gene: TRBD2
v_gene: TRBV24-1
abundance: few
CDR3nt: TGTGCCACCAGTCCTTGGGGGACTAGCGGTCAAGAGACCCAGTACTTC
CDR3aa: CATSPWGTSGQETQYF

j_gene: TRBJ2-7
d_gene: TRBD2
v_gene: TRBV6-2/TRBV6-3
abundance: NA
CDR3nt: TGTACCAGCAGTCACAGAAACCTGAAAGCGGGGAGTACCTACGAGCAGTACTTC
CDR3aa: CTSSHRNLKAGSTYEQYF

j_gene: TRBJ1-5
d_gene: NA
v_gene: TRBV12-3/TRBV12-4
abundance: NA
CDR3nt: TGTGCCAGCAGTCCGGGACTGAATAGCAATCAGCCCCAGCATTTT
CDR3aa: CASSPGLNSNQPQHF

j_gene: TRBJ1-2
d_gene: NA
v_gene: TRBV20-1
abundance: many
CDR3nt: TGCAGTGCTAGACCCCGGTTGGTCAACTATGGCTACACCTTC
CDR3aa: CSARPRLVNYGYTF

j_gene: TRBJ1-2
d_gene: NA
v_gene: TRBV3-1
abundance: few
CDR3nt: TGTGCCAGCAGCCGAAGCCCAGGAAACTATGGCTACACCTTC
CDR3aa: CASSRSPGNYGYTF

j_gene: TRBJ2-3
d_gene: TRBD2
v_gene: TRBV10-2
abundance: few
CDR3nt: TGCGCCAGCAGTGAGAGGCGGGGGGGGGCAGATACGCAGTATTTT
CDR3aa: CASSERRGGADTQYF

j_gene: TRBJ1-6
d_gene: NA
v_gene: TRBV11-1
abundance: few
CDR3nt: TGTGCCAGCAGCTCGACGTCGGACCTCCGAGACCTCCACTTT
CDR3aa: CASSSTSDLRDLHF

j_gene: TRBJ1-3
d_gene: NA
v_gene: TRBV5-1
abundance: few
CDR3nt: TGCGCCAGCAGCTTGGTAACCCCCGGCGCTCGTACCGGGACACCCACTGGAAACACCATATATTTT
CDR3aa: CASSLVTPGARTGTPTGNTIYF

j_gene: TRBJ2-7
d_gene: NA
v_gene: TRBV18
abundance: few
CDR3nt: TGTGCCAGCTCACCGAAGACAGCCTACGAGCAGTACTTC
CDR3aa: CASSPKTAYEQYF

j_gene: TRBJ2-7
d_gene: TRBD1
v_gene: TRBV2
abundance: many
CDR3nt: TGTGCCAGCAGTGAAGACAGGGGATACGAGCAGTACTTC
CDR3aa: CASSEDRGYEQYF

j_gene: TRBJ2-2
d_gene: TRBD2
v_gene: TRBV3-1
abundance: NA
CDR3nt: TGTGCCAGCACCCCGGCCGTCCGGGGGGGGCCGCCCGGGGAGCTGTTTTTT
CDR3aa: CASTPAVRGGPPGELFF

j_gene: TRBJ2-7
d_gene: TRBD2
v_gene: TRBV7-9
abundance: many
CDR3nt: TGTGCCAGCAGCGGCTACACTAGCGACTTCTACGAGCAGTACTTC
CDR3aa: CASSGYTSDFYEQYF

j_gene: TRBJ1-2
d_gene: NA
v_gene: TRBV6-1
abundance: many
CDR3nt: TGTGCCAGCAGTGAAGCGACTGGCTACACCTTC
CDR3aa: CASSEATGYTF

j_gene: TRBJ2-7
d_gene: TRBD2
v_gene: TRBV20-1
abundance: many
CDR3nt: TGCAGTGCTAGAGATGGGACTAGCGGGGGGTCCGAGCAGTACTTC
CDR3aa: CSARDGTSGGSEQYF

j_gene: TRBJ1-6
d_gene: TRBD1
v_gene: TRBV10-1
abundance: many
CDR3nt: TGCGCCAGCAGTGGGACAGGGGGCGATTGGGGTTCACCCCTCCACTTT
CDR3aa: CASSGTGGDWGSPLHF

j_gene: TRBJ1-2
d_gene: NA
v_gene: TRBV7-8
abundance: many
CDR3nt: TGTGCCAGCAGCTTAGGGGGTAACAGCTATGGCTACACCTTC
CDR3aa: CASSLGGNSYGYTF

j_gene: TRBJ2-1
d_gene: NA
v_gene: TRBV6-1
abundance: NA
CDR3nt: TGTGCCAGCAGGAGTGTCAGGGTCAAAAATGAGCAGTTCTTC
CDR3aa: CASRSVRVKNEQFF

j_gene: TRBJ1-1
d_gene: TRBD1
v_gene: TRBV19
abundance: many
CDR3nt: TGTGCCAGTAGTTTTACAGGGGGCTGGACTGAAGCTTTCTTT
CDR3aa: CASSFTGGWTEAFF

j_gene: TRBJ2-7
d_gene: TRBD2
v_gene: TRBV7-2
abundance: many
CDR3nt: TGTGCCAGCAGCTTAGTGAGCGGGAGCTCCTACGAGCAGTACTTC
CDR3aa: CASSLVSGSSYEQYF

j_gene: TRBJ1-6
d_gene: NA
v_gene: TRBV6-2/TRBV6-3
abundance: many
CDR3nt: TGTGCCAGCAGTTACAGCCTCCCGACAGATTCACCCCTCCACTTT
CDR3aa: CASSYSLPTDSPLHF